Sequencing of this TCR beta chain was carried out in a study of blood T cells in healthy people across ages. With a J-beta primer mix and a sample-barcoded 5' primer, a second PCR ran about 7 to 11 cycles. A template-switch adaptor containing 12 random nucleotides labeled each cDNA molecule. MiXCR, run by TCRdb on the 5' RACE reads, gives a single entry per CDR3 protein. Of about 780,000 distinct CDR3 sequences listed, roughly 26% are singletons. Study-level results: Long-lived donors carried more naive CD4+ cells and greater diversity than aged donors. Possibly confounding the expanded clonotype changes was the fact that donor CMV status was unknown.

Points on this clonotype: Its matching antigen is unknown.

This sample also appeared in a second study, on T cells of mothers and their children. That paper notes: Several million TCR beta reads per child versus over 9.5 million per mother.

Sequences were obtained from blood. The receptor comes from a boy aged 5 to 17 in good health.

CDR3 DNA: TGTGCCAGCAGCCCCCGGACCCGCACTACAGATACGCAGTATTTT. Translated, it gives CASSPRTRTTDTQYF. The V call is TRBV7-9, the J call TRBJ2-3; D gene ambiguous. The CDR3 runs to 15 residues. V lost 5 bases, J lost 3 bases, and 15 bases lay in between. Germline V CDR1 and CDR2: SEHNR, FQNEAQ (reference sequence). The variable domain in full, with the rest retrieved from reference TRBV7-9 and TRBJ2-3, is DTGVSQNPRHKITKRGQNVTFRCDPISEHNRLYWYRQTLGQGPEFLTYFQNEAQLEKSRLLSDRFSAERPKGSFSTLEIQRTEQGDSAMYLCASSPRTRTTDTQYFGPGTRLTVL.